The entry below describes one T cell receptor (beta chain). This record belongs to a study of T cell repertoires in cytomegalovirus infection. The V gene's germline CDR1 is KGHDR and CDR2 SFDVKD. The CDR3 is 14 residues long. V shed 2 bases and J shed 5 bases, with 9 bases lying between them. Each CDR3 protein is one row after TCRdb ran MiXCR on the reads. Of some 100,000 distinct CDR3 sequences in the sample, about a quarter are singletons; the top ten hold around 40%. The TCR was taken from a human donor in good health (CMV status not recorded). Some clones in this sample may be carry-over from other donors' samples. Input material: CD8+ T cells from PBMCs. The genes are TRBV24-1 and TRBJ2-1; D is possibly TRBD1 (5 bases). CDR3 residues: CATSDSDSNNEQFF. The CDR3 nucleotides read TGTGCCACCAGTGATTCCGACAGCAACAATGAGCAGTTCTTC.